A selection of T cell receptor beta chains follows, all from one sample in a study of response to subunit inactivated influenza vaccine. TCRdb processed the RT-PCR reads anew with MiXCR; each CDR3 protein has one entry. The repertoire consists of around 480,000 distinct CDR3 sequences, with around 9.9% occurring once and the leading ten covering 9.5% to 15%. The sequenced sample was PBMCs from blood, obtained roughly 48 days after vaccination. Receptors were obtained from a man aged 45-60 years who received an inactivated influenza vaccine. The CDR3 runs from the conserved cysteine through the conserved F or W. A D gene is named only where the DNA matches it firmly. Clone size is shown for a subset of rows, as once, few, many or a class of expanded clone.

TGCGCCAGCAGGCGTCTAGCGGCGAACACCGGGGAGCTGTTTTTT	CASRRLAANTGELFF	TRBD2	15	-	TRBV5-1	TRBJ2-2
TGTGCCAGCAGTACGGGACTAGCGGGACGGGGGATAGATACGCAGTATTTT	CASSTGLAGRGIDTQYF	TRBD2	17	few	TRBV12-3/TRBV12-4	TRBJ2-3
TGTGCCAGCAGCGAAGGTGGTGGGGCGGCGGGTCAGTATTTT	CASSEGGGAAGQYF	-	14	many	TRBV7-2	TRBJ2-3
TGTGCCAGTACGACAGGGAGAGATTCACCCCTCCACTTT	CASTTGRDSPLHF	TRBD1	13	many	TRBV7-8	TRBJ1-6
TGCAGTGCTAGAGTGACTAGCGGAATCTCCTACAATGAGCAGTTCTTC	CSARVTSGISYNEQFF	TRBD2	16	-	TRBV20-1	TRBJ2-1
TGTGCCACCAGCACTGCCCCCTCGCAGGGCCAAGAGACCCAGTACTTC	CATSTAPSQGQETQYF	-	16	-	TRBV15	TRBJ2-5
TGTGCCAGCTCACCACAGGGGCCCTATGGCTACACCTTC	CASSPQGPYGYTF	-	13	-	TRBV18	TRBJ1-2
TGCAGTGCTACCGGTACCTACGAGCAGTACTTC	CSATGTYEQYF	-	11	few	TRBV20-1	TRBJ2-7
TGCAGTGCTAGAGGGACGGTACCTAGCTCCTACAATGAGCAGTTCTTC	CSARGTVPSSYNEQFF	-	16	few	TRBV20-1	TRBJ2-1
TGCAGTGCCTTGCAGGGCTCGAGCACCGGGGAGCTGTTTTTT	CSALQGSSTGELFF	-	14	once	TRBV20-1	TRBJ2-2
TGTGCCAGCAGCTTGGATAGGGACAGGGTCAACAATGAGCAGTTCTTC	CASSLDRDRVNNEQFF	TRBD1	16	many	TRBV7-2	TRBJ2-1
TGTGCCAGCAGCCAAAACCCCACGGGACTAGAAGCAGATACGCAGTATTTT	CASSQNPTGLEADTQYF	TRBD2	17	many	TRBV7-7	TRBJ2-3
TGTGCCAGCAGTTTAAGGGGGGCAAGGCAGCCCCAGCATTTT	CASSLRGARQPQHF	-	14	-	TRBV12-3/TRBV12-4	TRBJ1-5
TGTGCCAGCATCCATTTAGGCGGACCTAGCACAGATACGCAGTATTTT	CASIHLGGPSTDTQYF	-	16	-	TRBV7-9	TRBJ2-3
TGTGCCAGCAGGGCCGGACAGGGGGGGTCCTACGAGCAGTACTTC	CASRAGQGGSYEQYF	TRBD1	15	-	TRBV28	TRBJ2-7
TGTGCCAGCACTACTTGGACTAGGAGCGGAGAGACCCAGTACTTC	CASTTWTRSGETQYF	TRBD2	15	few	TRBV7-9	TRBJ2-5
TGCGCCAGCAGCCAAGAAGATCGGGGGCGAGAGACCCAGTACTTC	CASSQEDRGRETQYF	-	15	many	TRBV4-3	TRBJ2-5